This record looks at one T cell receptor (beta chain) sequence and its context. Its antigen remains unidentified. The data were taken from a study of monozygotic twins with inflammatory bowel disease (dated by TCRdb to between 2018 and 2020). Describing the broader study: A total of some 28 monozygotic twin pairs were included in the full study, comprising nine German pairs (four IBD-concordant, five IBD-discordant) and 19 IBD-discordant Danish pairs. Each individual had, on average, about 151 000 unique TCRalpha sequences and 181 000 unique TCRbeta sequences available for analysis. Within discordant pairs, disease-associated traits were sought mainly by comparing IBD patients with their genetically identical healthy co-twins. What the research found in general, with its limitations: Fewer clonotypes were shared with other individuals by IBD patients than by healthy twins, most markedly in patients showing signs of disease activity. IBD patients had lower TCRbeta repertoire diversity, measured by the inverse Simpson index, than their healthy co-twins. Concordant and discordant twins showed no difference in repertoire similarity, possibly because of limited statistical power. No single strong signal or clonotype linked to IBD turned up in the results, so the idea that one exists was not supported. Different T cell subtypes could not be distinguished in the analysis. Because patients were on differing immunosuppressive treatments, the repertoires may have picked up extra background noise and inter-individual variability.

A roughly 2.7 ml peripheral blood sample was drawn into PAXgene tubes per donor and stored at -80°C. Without any T cell sorting, total RNA was extracted from whole blood using the PAXgene blood miRNA kit on an automated QIAcube. Deep TCRalpha and TCRbeta repertoire profiling with unique molecular barcoding was performed on peripheral blood of monozygotic twin pairs concordant or discordant for inflammatory bowel disease. Smoking habits were recorded for all twin pairs, and individuals were classified as current, former or never smokers. The method behind the library was 5' RACE. Each TCR library was prepared from roughly 3,800 ng of total RNA. For each sample, cDNA synthesis with SMARTScribe reverse transcriptase was split into eight separate reactions. Unique molecular identifiers containing a 6-nucleotide sample barcode were introduced through template switching during cDNA synthesis. TCRalpha and TCRbeta cDNA was amplified in two nested PCRs of about 16 and 10 cycles, and bead purification was carried out after each PCR. Before amplification, the cDNA was both treated with uracil DNA-glycosylase and purified with the QIAquick PCR purification kit. The second PCR was the step at which Illumina TruSeq-compatible adapters and sample-specific barcodes were added. Library quality and concentration were assessed using TapeStation and Qubit, and 5 to 6 ng of each library was pooled. Pooled libraries were sequenced on an Illumina HiSeq2500 single-index Rapid Run with 2 x 100 bp reads and custom sequencing primers. The source study handled its data this way. MiGEC version 1.2.6 was used for UMI-based consensus assembly to correct PCR and sequencing errors. MiXCR version 2.1.1 was used for V(D)J alignment, clonotype assembly and CDR3 extraction. Gene usage, clonotype sharing and MAIT/NKT TCR abundance were normalised by analysing the top 1000, 10 000 and 20 000 clonotypes per sample. After downsampling to 27 000 UMIs, diversity was calculated as the inverse Simpson index using the vegan R package. Paired Mann-Whitney U tests were applied to discordant twin pairs, with Benjamini-Hochberg correction for multiple testing. With the reads reprocessed by TCRdb, a single entry stands for each CDR3 protein sequence and no DNA is reported. The V and J calls were determined by TCRdb, not by the authors. The sample's records list fewer than 450,000 distinct CDR3 sequences. Just over 2.5% of the sample goes to the ten largest clones.

Inclusive of the bounding cysteine and phenylalanine, the CDR3 is 16 residues long. No DNA sequence was recorded. CDR1 SEHNR and CDR2 FQNEAQ are derived from the germline V gene (reference sequence). Input material: blood. This TCR was recovered from a human donor with ulcerative colitis or Crohn's disease, or a healthy co-twin of an affected twin (not recorded which). The rearranged chain carries TRBV7-9 and TRBJ1-1; TCRdb names TRBD1, which stays unverified in the absence of DNA. The CDR3 region: CASSYSPDKMNTEAFF.